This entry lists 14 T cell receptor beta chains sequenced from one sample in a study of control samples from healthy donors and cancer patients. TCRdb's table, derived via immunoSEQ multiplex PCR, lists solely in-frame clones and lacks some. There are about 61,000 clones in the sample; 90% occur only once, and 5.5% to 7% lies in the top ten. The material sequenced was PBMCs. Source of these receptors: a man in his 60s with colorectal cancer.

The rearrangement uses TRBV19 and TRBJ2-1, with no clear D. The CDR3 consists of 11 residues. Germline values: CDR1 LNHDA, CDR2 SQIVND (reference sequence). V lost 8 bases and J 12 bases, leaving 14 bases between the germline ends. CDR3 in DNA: TGTGCCAGTGACCTCCTTTCGGGGCAGTTCTTC. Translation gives CASDLLSGQFF.

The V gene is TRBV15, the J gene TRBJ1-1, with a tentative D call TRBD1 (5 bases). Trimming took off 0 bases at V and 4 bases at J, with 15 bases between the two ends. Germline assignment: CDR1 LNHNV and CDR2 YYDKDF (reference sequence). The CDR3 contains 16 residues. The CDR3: CATSRDSGFRGTEAFF. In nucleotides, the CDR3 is TGTGCCACCAGCAGAGATAGTGGGTTTAGGGGCACTGAAGCTTTCTTT. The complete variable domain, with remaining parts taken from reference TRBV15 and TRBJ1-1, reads DAMVIQNPRYQVTQFGKPVTLSCSQTLNHNVMYWYQQKSSQAPKLLFHYYDKDFNNEADTPDNFQSRRPNTSFCFLDIRSPGLGDTAMYLCATSRDSGFRGTEAFFGQGTRLTVV.

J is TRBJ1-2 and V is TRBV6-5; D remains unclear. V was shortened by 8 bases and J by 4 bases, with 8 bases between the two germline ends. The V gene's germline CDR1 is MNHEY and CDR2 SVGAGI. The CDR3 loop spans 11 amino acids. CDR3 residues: CASGRLYGYTF. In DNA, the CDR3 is TGTGCCAGCGGACGGCTCTATGGCTACACCTTC.

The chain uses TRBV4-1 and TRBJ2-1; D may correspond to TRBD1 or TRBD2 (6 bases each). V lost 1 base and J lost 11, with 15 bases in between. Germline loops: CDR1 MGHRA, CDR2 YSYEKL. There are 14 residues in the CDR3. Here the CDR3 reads CASSQGAGHLKQFF. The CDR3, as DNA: TGCGCCAGCAGCCAAGGGGCGGGACACTTAAAGCAGTTCTTC.

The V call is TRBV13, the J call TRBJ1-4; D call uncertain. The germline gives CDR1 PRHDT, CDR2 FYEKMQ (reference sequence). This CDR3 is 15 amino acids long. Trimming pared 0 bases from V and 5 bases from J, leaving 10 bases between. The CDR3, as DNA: TGTGCCAGCAGCTTAGGGGAGGGAAAAAATGAAAAACTGTTTTTT. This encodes CASSLGEGKNEKLFF. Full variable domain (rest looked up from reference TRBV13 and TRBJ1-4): AAGVIQSPRHLIKEKRETATLKCYPIPRHDTVYWYQQGPGQDPQFLISFYEKMQSDKGSIPDRFSAQQFSDYHSELNMSSLELGDSALYFCASSLGEGKNEKLFFGSGTQLSVL.

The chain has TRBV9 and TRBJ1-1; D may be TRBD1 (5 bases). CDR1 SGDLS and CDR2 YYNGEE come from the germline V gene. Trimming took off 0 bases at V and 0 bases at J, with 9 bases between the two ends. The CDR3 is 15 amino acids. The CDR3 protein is CASSVEGLLNTEAFF. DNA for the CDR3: TGTGCCAGCAGCGTAGAGGGACTCTTGAACACTGAAGCTTTCTTT.

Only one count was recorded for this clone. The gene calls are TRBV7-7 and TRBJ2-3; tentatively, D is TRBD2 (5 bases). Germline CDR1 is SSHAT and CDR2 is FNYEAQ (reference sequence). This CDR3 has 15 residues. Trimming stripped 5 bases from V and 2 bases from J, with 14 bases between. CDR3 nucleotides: TGTGCCAGCAGCCCCGGACTTTCACTCACAGATACGCAGTATTTT. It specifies CASSPGLSLTDTQYF.

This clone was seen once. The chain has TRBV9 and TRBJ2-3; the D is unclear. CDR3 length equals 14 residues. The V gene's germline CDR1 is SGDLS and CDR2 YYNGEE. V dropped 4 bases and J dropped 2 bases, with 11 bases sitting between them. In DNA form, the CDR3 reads TGTGCCAGCAGCCCTCTCGACCTCACAGATACGCAGTATTTT. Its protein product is CASSPLDLTDTQYF.

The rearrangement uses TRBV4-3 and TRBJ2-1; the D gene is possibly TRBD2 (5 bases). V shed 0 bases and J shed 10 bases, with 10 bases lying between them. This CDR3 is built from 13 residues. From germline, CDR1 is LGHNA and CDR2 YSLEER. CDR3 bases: TGCGCCAGCAGCCAAGATCAGCGGTGGGAGCAGTTCTTC. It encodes CASSQDQRWEQFF.

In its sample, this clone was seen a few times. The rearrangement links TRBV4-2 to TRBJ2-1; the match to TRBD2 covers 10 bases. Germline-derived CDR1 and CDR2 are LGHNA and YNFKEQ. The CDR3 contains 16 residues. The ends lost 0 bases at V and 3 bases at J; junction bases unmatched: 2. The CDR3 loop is CASSQDVAGGYNEQFF. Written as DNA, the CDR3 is TGTGCCAGCAGCCAAGATGTAGCGGGGGGCTACAATGAGCAGTTCTTC.

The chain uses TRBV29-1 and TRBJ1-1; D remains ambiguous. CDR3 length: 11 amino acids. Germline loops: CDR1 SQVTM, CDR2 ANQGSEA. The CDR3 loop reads CSGRMNTEAFF. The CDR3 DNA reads TGCAGTGGACGGATGAACACTGAAGCTTTCTTT.

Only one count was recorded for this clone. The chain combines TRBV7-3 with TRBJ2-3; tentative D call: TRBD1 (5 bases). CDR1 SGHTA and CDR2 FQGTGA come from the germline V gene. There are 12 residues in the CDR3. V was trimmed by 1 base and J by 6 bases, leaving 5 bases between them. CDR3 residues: CASSLKGDTQYF. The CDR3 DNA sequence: TGTGCCAGCAGCTTAAAGGGGGATACGCAGTATTTT. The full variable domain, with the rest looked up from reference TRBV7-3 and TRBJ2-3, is GAGVSQTPSNKVTEKGKYVELRCDPISGHTALYWYRQSLGQGPEFLIYFQGTGAADDSGLPNDRFFAVRPEGSVSTLKIQRTERGDSAVYLCASSLKGDTQYFGPGTRLTVL.

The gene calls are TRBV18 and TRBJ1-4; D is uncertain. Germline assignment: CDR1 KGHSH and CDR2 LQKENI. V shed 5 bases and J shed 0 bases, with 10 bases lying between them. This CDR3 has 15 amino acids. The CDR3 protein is CASSGAVATNEKLFF. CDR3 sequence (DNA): TGTGCCAGCTCAGGAGCAGTTGCAACTAATGAAAAACTGTTTTTT.

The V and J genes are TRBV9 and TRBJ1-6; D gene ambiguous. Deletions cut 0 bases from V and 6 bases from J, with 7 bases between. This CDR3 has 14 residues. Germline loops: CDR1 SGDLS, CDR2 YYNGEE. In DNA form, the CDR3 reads TGTGCCAGCAGCGTAGGCGTCGGTAATTCACCCCTCCACTTT. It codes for CASSVGVGNSPLHF. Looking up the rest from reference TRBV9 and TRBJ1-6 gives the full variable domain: DSGVTQTPKHLITATGQRVTLRCSPRSGDLSVYWYQQSLDQGLQFLIQYYNGEERAKGNILERFSAQQFPDLHSELNLSSLELGDSALYFCASSVGVGNSPLHFGNGTRLTVT.